Each of the 2 T cell receptor beta chains below was sequenced from the same sample in a study of cytomegalovirus exposure and HLA in healthy donors. A multiplex PCR was run with 60 Vbeta primers and 13 Jbeta primers. Assay used: immunoSEQ multiplex PCR; TCRdb lists only in-frame clones, some missing. Altogether around 64,000 clones are present, 86% being singletons, with the ten largest covering roughly 2%. The sample comprised PBMCs. The source of these receptors is a woman younger than 45 in good health and CMV-seronegative.

This rearrangement joins TRBV6-1 to TRBJ2-2, with 9 bases lining up with TRBD1. J lost 3 bases, V lost 5 bases, and 4 bases had no gene match. The CDR3 runs to 15 residues. CDR1 is MNHNS and CDR2 is SASEGT in the germline V gene. The CDR3 is CASSPQGAYTGELFF. The CDR3 bases are TGTGCCAGCAGTCCACAGGGGGCGTACACCGGGGAGCTGTTTTTT.

The chain carries TRBV6-5 and TRBJ2-7; TRBD2 matches 11 bases. The CDR3 covers 16 residues. The junction had 9 bases not matched to a gene; V was cut back by 1 base and J by 7 bases. Germline V gene data show CDR1 as MNHEY and CDR2 as SVGAGI. The CDR3 reads CASSYFSGRAPGEQYF. DNA for the CDR3: TGTGCCAGCAGTTACTTTAGCGGGAGGGCCCCGGGGGAGCAGTACTTC.